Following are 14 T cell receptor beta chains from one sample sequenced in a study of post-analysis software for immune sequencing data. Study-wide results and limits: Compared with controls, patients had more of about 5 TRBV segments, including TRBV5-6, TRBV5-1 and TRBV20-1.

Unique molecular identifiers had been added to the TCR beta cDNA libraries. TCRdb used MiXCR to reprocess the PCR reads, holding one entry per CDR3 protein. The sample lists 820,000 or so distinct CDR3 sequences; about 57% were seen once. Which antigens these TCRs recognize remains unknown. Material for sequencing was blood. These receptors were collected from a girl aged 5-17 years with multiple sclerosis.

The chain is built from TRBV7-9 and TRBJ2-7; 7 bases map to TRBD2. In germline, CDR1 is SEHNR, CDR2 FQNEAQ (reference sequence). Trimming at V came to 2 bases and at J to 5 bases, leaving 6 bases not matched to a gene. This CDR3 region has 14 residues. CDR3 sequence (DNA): TGTGCCAGCAGCTTACGATCGGGGGGTGACGAGCAGTACTTC. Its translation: CASSLRSGGDEQYF.

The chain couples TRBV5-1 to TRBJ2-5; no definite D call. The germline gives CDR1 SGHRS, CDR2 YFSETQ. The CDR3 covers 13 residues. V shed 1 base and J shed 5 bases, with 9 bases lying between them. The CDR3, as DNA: TGCGCCAGCAGCTTGTTTAAGGTGGAGACCCAGTACTTC. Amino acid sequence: CASSLFKVETQYF. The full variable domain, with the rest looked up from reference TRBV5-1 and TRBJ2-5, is KAGVTQTPRYLIKTRGQQVTLSCSPISGHRSVSWYQQTPGQGLQFLFEYFSETQRNKGNFPGRFSGRQFSNSRSEMNVSTLELGDSALYLCASSLFKVETQYFGPGTRLLVL.

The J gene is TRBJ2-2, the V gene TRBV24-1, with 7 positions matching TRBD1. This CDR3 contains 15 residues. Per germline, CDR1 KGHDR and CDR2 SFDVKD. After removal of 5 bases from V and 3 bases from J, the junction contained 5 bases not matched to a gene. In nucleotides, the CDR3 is TGTGCCACCAGTGGTGGCCAGGGGGACACCGGGGAGCTGTTTTTT. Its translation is CATSGGQGDTGELFF.

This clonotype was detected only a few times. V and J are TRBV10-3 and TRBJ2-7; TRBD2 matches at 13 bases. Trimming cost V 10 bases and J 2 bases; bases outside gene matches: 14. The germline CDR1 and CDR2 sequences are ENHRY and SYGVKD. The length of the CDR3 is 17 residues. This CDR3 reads CATYGRGTSGATYEQYF. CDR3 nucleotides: TGTGCCACTTATGGTCGAGGGACTAGCGGGGCAACCTACGAGCAGTACTTC.

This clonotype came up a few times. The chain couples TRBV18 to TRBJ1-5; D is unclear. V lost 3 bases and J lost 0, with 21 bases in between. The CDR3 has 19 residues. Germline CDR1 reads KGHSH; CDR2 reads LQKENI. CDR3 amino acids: CASSPQPGSLLNSNQPQHF. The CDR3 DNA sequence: TGTGCCAGCTCACCTCAACCGGGATCCCTTTTGAATAGCAATCAGCCCCAGCATTTT.

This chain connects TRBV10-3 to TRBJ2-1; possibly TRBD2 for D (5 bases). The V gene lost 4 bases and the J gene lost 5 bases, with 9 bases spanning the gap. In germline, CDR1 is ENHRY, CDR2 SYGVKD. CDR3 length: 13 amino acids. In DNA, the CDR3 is TGTGCCATCAGTGGAGGGCCCGACAATGAGCAGTTCTTC. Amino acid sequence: CAISGGPDNEQFF.

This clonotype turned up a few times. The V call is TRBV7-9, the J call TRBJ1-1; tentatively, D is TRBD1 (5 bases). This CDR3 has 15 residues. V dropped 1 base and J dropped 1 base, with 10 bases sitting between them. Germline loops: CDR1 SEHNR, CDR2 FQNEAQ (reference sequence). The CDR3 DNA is TGTGCCAGCAGCTTAGGCCCAGGGACGAACACTGAAGCTTTCTTT. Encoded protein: CASSLGPGTNTEAFF.

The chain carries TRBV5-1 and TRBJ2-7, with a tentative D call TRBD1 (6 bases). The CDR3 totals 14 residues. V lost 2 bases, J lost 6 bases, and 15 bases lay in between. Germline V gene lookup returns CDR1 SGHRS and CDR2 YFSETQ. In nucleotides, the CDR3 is TGCGCCAGCAGCTTCAGCCAGGGGCGGACCGAGCAGTACTTC. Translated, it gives CASSFSQGRTEQYF.

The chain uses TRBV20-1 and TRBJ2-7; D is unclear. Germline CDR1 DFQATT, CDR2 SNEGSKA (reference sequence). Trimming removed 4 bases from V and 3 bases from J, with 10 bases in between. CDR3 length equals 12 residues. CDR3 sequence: CSATLGVYEQYF. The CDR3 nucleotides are TGCAGTGCTACCCTTGGGGTCTACGAGCAGTACTTC.

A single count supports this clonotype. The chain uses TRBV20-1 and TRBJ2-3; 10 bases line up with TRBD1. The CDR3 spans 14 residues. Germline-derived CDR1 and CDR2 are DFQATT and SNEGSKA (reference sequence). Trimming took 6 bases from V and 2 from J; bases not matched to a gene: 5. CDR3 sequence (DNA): TGCAGTGCATCGGGACAGGGGAACACAGATACGCAGTATTTT. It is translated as CSASGQGNTDTQYF.

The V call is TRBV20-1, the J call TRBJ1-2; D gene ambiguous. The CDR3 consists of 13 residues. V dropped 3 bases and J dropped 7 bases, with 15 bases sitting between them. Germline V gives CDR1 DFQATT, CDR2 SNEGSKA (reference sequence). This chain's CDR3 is CSASADGGSGYTF. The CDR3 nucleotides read TGCAGTGCTAGCGCGGATGGTGGTTCTGGCTACACCTTC.

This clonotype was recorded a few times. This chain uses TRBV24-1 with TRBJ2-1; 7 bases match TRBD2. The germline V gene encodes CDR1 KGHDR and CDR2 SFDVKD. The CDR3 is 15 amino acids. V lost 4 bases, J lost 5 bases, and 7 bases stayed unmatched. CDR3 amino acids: CATSEGGSSDNEQFF. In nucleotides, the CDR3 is TGTGCCACCAGTGAGGGCGGGAGCAGCGACAATGAGCAGTTCTTC.

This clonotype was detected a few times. The CDR3 DNA is TGTGCCAGCATGGGACCACAAGAGACCCAGTACTTC. Amino acids: CASMGPQETQYF. The rearrangement links TRBV7-9 to TRBJ2-5; D tentatively fits TRBD1 or TRBD2 (5 bases each). This CDR3 spans 12 amino acids. Germline assignment: CDR1 SEHNR and CDR2 FQNEAQ (reference sequence). V lost 7 bases and J 2 bases, leaving 8 bases between the germline ends.

CDR3 loop: CSARGALAYNEQFF. The CDR3 region has the DNA TGCAGTGCTAGAGGGGCGCTAGCCTACAATGAGCAGTTCTTC. V usage is TRBV20-1 and J usage is TRBJ2-1; D unclear. V gave up 1 base and J gave up 2 bases, with 9 bases separating them. The CDR3 is 14 residues long. CDR1 is DFQATT and CDR2 is SNEGSKA in the germline V gene (reference sequence).